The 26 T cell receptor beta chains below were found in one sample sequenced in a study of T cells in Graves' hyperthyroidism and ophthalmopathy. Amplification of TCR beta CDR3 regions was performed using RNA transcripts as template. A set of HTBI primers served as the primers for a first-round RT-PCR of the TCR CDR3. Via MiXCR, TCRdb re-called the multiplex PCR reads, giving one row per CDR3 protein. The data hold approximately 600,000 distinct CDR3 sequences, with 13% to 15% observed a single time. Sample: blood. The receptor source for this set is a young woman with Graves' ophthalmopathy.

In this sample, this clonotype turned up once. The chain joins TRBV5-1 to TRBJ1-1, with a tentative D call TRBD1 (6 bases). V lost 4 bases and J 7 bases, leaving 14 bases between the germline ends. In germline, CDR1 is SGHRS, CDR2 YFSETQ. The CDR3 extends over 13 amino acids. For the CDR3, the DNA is TGCGCCAGCAGCAGCGACAGGCCCAATGAAGCTTTCTTT. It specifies CASSSDRPNEAFF. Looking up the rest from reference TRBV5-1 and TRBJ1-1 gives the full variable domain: KAGVTQTPRYLIKTRGQQVTLSCSPISGHRSVSWYQQTPGQGLQFLFEYFSETQRNKGNFPGRFSGRQFSNSRSEMNVSTLELGDSALYLCASSSDRPNEAFFGQGTRLTVV.

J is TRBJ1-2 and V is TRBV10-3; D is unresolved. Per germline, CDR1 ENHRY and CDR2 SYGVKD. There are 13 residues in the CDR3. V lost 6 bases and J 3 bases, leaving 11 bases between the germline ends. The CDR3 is CAISPDTDYGYTF. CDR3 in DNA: TGTGCCATCAGCCCCGACACGGACTATGGCTACACCTTC.

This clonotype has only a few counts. The CDR3 DNA reads TGTGCCAGCAGCCCCTCGGGGGCGGGCACTGAAGCTTTCTTT. Its protein product is CASSPSGAGTEAFF. The V gene is TRBV7-3, the J gene TRBJ1-1; D may be TRBD1 (6 bases). CDR1 SGHTA and CDR2 FQGTGA come from the germline V gene. The CDR3 totals 14 residues. V lost 5 bases and J 4 bases, leaving 14 bases between the germline ends.

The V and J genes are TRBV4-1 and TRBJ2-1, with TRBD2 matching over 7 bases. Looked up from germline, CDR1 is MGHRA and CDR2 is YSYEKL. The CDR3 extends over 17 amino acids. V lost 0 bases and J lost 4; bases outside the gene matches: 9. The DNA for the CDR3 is TGCGCCAGCAGCCAAGATGCCGAAACTAGCGTTTACAATGAGCAGTTCTTC. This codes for CASSQDAETSVYNEQFF.

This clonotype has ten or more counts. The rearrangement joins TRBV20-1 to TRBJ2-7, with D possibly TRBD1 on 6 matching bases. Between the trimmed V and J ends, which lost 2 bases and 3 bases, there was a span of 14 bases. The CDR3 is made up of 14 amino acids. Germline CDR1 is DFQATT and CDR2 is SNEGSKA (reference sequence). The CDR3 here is CSARSRQVVYEQYF. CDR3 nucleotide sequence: TGCAGTGCTAGATCCCGACAGGTAGTCTACGAGCAGTACTTC.

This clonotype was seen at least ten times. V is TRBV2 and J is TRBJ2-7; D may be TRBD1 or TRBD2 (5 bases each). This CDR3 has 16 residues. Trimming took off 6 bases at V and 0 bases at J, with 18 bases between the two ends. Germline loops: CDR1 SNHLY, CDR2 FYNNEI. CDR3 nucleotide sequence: TGTGCCAGCAGCCCCCAATCGGGGCCACTCTCCTACGAGCAGTACTTC. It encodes CASSPQSGPLSYEQYF.

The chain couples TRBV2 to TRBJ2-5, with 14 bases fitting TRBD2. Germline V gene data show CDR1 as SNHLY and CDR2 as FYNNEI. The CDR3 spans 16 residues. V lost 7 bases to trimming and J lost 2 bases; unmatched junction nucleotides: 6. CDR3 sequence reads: CASKTGLAGVQETQYF. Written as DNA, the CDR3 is TGTGCCAGCAAGACGGGACTAGCGGGAGTGCAAGAGACCCAGTACTTC.

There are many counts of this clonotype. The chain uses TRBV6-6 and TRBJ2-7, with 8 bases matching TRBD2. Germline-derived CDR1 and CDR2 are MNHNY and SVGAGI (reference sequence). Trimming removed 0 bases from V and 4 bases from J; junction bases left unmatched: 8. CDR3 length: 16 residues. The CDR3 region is CASSYSPAGESYEQYF. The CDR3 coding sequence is TGTGCCAGCAGTTACTCACCAGCGGGAGAGAGTTACGAGCAGTACTTC.

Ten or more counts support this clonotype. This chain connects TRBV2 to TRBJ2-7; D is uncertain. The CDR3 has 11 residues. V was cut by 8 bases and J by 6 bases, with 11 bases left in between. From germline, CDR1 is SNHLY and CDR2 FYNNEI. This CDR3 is CASSTLREQYF. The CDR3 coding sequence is TGTGCCAGCTCCACGCTACGCGAGCAGTACTTC.

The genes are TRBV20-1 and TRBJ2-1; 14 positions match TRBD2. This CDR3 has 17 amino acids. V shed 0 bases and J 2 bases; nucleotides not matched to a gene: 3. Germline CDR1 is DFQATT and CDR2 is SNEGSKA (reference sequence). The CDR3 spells CSARDGTSGRAYNEQFF. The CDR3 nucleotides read TGCAGTGCTAGAGATGGGACTAGCGGGAGAGCCTACAATGAGCAGTTCTTC.

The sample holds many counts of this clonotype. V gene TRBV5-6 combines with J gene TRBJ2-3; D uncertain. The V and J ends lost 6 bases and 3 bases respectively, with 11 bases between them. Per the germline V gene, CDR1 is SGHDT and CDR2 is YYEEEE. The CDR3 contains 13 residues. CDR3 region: CASTSRRTDTQYF. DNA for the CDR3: TGTGCCAGCACCTCTCGGCGGACAGATACGCAGTATTTT.

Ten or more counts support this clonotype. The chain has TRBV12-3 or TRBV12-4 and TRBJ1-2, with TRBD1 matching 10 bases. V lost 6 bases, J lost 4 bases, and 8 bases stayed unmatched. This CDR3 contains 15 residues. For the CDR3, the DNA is TGTGCCAGCAGGCGGCCGGGACAGGGGATCTATGGCTACACCTTC. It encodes CASRRPGQGIYGYTF.

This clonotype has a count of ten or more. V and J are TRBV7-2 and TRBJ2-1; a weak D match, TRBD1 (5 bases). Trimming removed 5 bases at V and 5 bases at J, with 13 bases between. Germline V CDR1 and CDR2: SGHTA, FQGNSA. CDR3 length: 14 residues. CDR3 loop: CASSPHLGDNEQFF. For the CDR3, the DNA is TGTGCCAGCAGCCCCCATCTAGGGGACAATGAGCAGTTCTTC.

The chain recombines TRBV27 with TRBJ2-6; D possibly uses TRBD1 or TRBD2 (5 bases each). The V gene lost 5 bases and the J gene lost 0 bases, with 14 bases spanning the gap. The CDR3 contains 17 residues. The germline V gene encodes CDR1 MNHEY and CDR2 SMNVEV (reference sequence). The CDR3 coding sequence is TGTGCCAGCAGTCCCCCCGGGACCACCTCTGGGGCCAACGTCCTGACTTTC. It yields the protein CASSPPGTTSGANVLTF.

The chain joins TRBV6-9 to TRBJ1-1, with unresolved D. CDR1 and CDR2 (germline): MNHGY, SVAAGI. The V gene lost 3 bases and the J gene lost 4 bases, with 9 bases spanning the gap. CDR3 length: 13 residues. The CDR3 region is CASSYGWGTEAFF. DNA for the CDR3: TGTGCCAGCAGTTACGGTTGGGGCACTGAAGCTTTCTTT.

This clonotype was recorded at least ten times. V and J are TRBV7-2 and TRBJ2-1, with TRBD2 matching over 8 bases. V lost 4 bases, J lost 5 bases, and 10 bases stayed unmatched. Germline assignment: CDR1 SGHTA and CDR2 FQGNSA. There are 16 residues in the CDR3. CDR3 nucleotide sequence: TGTGCCAGCAGCTCCGGGACTAGGGCACTAAACAATGAGCAGTTCTTC. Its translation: CASSSGTRALNNEQFF.

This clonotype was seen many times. CDR3 in DNA: TGTGCCAGCAGTCCATTAGGGGCAGGGAGGGACCGGAACTACGAGCAGTACTTC. Translating gives CASSPLGAGRDRNYEQYF. The V and J genes are TRBV12-3 or TRBV12-4 and TRBJ2-7, with 7 nucleotides matching TRBD2. The ends lost 5 bases at V and 3 bases at J; junction bases unmatched: 19. The CDR3 extends over 18 amino acids.

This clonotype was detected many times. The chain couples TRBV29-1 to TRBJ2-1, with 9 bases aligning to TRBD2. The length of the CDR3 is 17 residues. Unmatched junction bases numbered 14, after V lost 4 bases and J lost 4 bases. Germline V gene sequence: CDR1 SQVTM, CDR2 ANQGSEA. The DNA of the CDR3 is TGCAGCGTTGTTCTAGGGAGAGCGGGAGGCAAATACAATGAGCAGTTCTTC. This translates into CSVVLGRAGGKYNEQFF.

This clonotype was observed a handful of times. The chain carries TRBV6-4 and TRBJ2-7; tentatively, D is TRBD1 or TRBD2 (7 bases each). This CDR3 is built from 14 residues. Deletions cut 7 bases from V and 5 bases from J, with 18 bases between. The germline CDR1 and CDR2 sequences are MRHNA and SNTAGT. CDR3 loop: CASNAEAGGDEQYF. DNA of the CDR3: TGTGCCAGCAATGCCGAAGCAGGGGGGGACGAGCAGTACTTC.

The CDR3 loop reads CASSQQTPAGFYGYTF. The CDR3 coding sequence is TGCGCCAGCAGCCAACAGACTCCGGCGGGATTCTATGGCTACACCTTC. V and J are TRBV4-1 and TRBJ1-2; D gene unclear. The CDR3 loop spans 16 amino acids. Germline-derived CDR1 and CDR2 are MGHRA and YSYEKL. V lost 2 bases to trimming and J lost 4 bases, with 17 bases between them.

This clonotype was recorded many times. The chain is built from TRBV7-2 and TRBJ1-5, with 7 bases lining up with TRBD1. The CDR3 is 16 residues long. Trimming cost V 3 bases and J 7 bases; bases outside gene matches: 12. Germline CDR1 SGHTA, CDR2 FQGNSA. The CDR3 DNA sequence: TGTGCCAGCAGCTTTGACAGGGCAACTATCCGACAGCCCCAGCATTTT. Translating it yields CASSFDRATIRQPQHF.

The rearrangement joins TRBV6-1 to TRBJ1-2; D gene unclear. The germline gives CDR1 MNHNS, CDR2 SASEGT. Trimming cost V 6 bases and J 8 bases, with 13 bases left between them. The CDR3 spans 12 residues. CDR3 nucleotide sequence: TGTGCCAGCAGACGAGTCCTTCGGGGCTACACCTTC. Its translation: CASRRVLRGYTF.

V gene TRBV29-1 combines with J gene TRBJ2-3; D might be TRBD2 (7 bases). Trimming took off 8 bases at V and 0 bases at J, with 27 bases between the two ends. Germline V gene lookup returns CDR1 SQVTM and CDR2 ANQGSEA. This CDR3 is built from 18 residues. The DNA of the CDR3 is TGCAGCCCCGTCGTTCGGGGGGCAGGTACCTTAAGCACAGATACGCAGTATTTT. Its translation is CSPVVRGAGTLSTDTQYF.

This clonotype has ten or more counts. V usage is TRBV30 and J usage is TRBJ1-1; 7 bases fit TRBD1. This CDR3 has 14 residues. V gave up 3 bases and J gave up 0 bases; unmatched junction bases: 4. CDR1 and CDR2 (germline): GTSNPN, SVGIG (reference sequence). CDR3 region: CAWREQGMNTEAFF. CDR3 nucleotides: TGTGCCTGGAGGGAACAGGGGATGAACACTGAAGCTTTCTTT.

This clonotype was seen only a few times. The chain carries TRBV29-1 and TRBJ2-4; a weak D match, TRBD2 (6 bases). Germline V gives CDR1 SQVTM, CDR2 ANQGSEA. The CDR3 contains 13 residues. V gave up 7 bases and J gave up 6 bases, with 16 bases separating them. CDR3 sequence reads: CSAGDGIGNIQYF. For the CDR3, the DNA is TGCAGCGCGGGGGACGGGATAGGAAACATTCAGTACTTC.

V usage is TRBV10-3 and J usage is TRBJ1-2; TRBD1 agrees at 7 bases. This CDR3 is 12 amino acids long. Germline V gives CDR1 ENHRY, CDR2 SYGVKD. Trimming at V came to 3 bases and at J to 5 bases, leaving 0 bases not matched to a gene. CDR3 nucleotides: TGTGCCATCAGTGAACAGGGGTATGGCTACACCTTC. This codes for CAISEQGYGYTF.